Given below is one TCR beta chain in context. The antigen remains undetermined. Assay used: immunoSEQ multiplex PCR; TCRdb lists only in-frame clones, some missing. The data show about 17,000 clones, more than 75% seen once. These data come from a study of T cell clonotyping in hematopoietic cell transplantation. Whole-study findings and limits: Few recipient clonotypes overlapped donors; over 97% were de novo at given depth.

The sample was PBMCs, taken 100 days after allogeneic stem cell transplant. The TCR originated in a male patient in his sixties or seventies who had an allogeneic stem cell transplant from a related donor, so the T cells may come from the graft donor. Some clones in this sample may be carry-over from other donors' samples.

The CDR3 loop is CASSPKTSGNNEQFF. Here the CDR3 DNA reads TGTGCCAGCAGTCCTAAGACTAGCGGAAACAATGAGCAGTTCTTC. The chain is built from TRBV6-4 and TRBJ2-1; 9 bases are a match to TRBD2. Per the germline V gene, CDR1 is MRHNA and CDR2 is SNTAGT. CDR3 length: 15 amino acids. With V trimmed by 5 bases and J by 5 bases, 7 bases remained unmatched.